This passage covers 21 T cell receptor beta chains from one sample sequenced in a study of shared clonotypes between healthy human individuals. Generated by immunoSEQ multiplex PCR, the TCRdb table keeps only in-frame clones and is missing some. Found here are approximately 500,000 clones, around 73% of them singletons; the top ten hold 12%. Sequenced: PBMCs. The receptors derive from a woman in her forties in good health. Some clones in this sample may be carry-over from other donors' samples.

This chain uses TRBV6-1 with TRBJ1-1; perhaps TRBD1 as D (6 bases). CDR1 is MNHNS, CDR2 SASEGT, per germline. The CDR3 is 15 amino acids. V shed 2 bases and J shed 4 bases, with 14 bases lying between them. The CDR3 bases are TGTGCCAGCAGTGAACGGGGGGGGCTGGGCACTGAAGCTTTCTTT. The encoded protein is CASSERGGLGTEAFF.

In this sample, this clone turned up a few times. The chain employs TRBV11-2 and TRBJ2-2, with a possible D match to TRBD1 (5 bases). The CDR3 spans 12 residues. Germline V gene lookup returns CDR1 SGHAT and CDR2 FQNNGV. V lost 6 bases to trimming and J lost 6 bases, with 8 bases between them. In nucleotides, the CDR3 is TGTGCCAGCAGACCGACAGCCGGGGAGCTGTTTTTT. This sequence encodes CASRPTAGELFF.

The V call is TRBV7-8, the J call TRBJ1-1; 7 positions agree with TRBD1. In germline, CDR1 is SGHVS, CDR2 FQNEAQ. This CDR3 is 14 amino acids long. Losses at the gene ends were 1 base for V and 4 bases for J; bases not matched to a gene: 3. CDR3 residues: CASSLDRGATEAFF. CDR3 DNA sequence: TGTGCCAGCAGCTTAGACAGGGGTGCCACTGAAGCTTTCTTT. The variable domain in full, completed from reference TRBV7-8 and TRBJ1-1, reads GAGVSQSPRYKVAKRGQDVALRCDPISGHVSLFWYQQALGQGPEFLTYFQNEAQLDKSGLPSDRFFAERPEGSVSTLKIQRTQQEDSAVYLCASSLDRGATEAFFGQGTRLTVV.

Ten or more counts support this clone. The V and J genes are TRBV5-1 and TRBJ2-3; the D gene could be TRBD1 or TRBD2 (5 bases each). The ends were cut back, 1 base at V and 3 bases at J, with 12 bases in the middle. Germline V CDR1 and CDR2: SGHRS, YFSETQ. The CDR3 runs to 15 residues. The CDR3 nucleotides read TGCGCCAGCAGCTTGAGAGGGGATACGACAGATACGCAGTATTTT. It codes for CASSLRGDTTDTQYF. Full variable domain (missing parts from reference TRBV5-1 and TRBJ2-3): KAGVTQTPRYLIKTRGQQVTLSCSPISGHRSVSWYQQTPGQGLQFLFEYFSETQRNKGNFPGRFSGRQFSNSRSEMNVSTLELGDSALYLCASSLRGDTTDTQYFGPGTRLTVL.

This chain links TRBV5-1 with TRBJ2-1; TRBD2 aligns across 7 bases. The ends lost 6 bases at V and 10 bases at J; junction bases unmatched: 13. The CDR3 extends over 14 amino acids. Germline CDR1 is SGHRS and CDR2 is YFSETQ. The CDR3 DNA sequence: TGCGCCAGCAACGCCGGGAGGTGGGTGGACGAGCAGTTCTTC. As protein: CASNAGRWVDEQFF.

The chain is built from TRBV6-5 and TRBJ2-3, with TRBD2 matching 7 bases. Germline trimming cut 10 bases from V and 3 bases from J; bases unmatched to any gene: 10. The CDR3 is 14 amino acids. CDR1 is MNHEY, CDR2 SVGAGI, per germline. The CDR3: CATARRERTDTQYF. The CDR3 DNA reads TGTGCCACCGCCAGGCGGGAGAGGACAGATACGCAGTATTTT.

This rearrangement joins TRBV6-4 to TRBJ2-3; D could derive from TRBD1 or TRBD2 (6 bases each). The V end lost 2 bases, the J end lost 6 bases, and 15 bases lay between the germline ends. The CDR3 spans 15 residues. The germline V gene has CDR1 MRHNA and CDR2 SNTAGT. CDR3: CASSDKGEAHDTQYF. The CDR3 DNA sequence: TGTGCCAGCAGTGACAAGGGGGAGGCCCACGATACGCAGTATTTT.

The chain uses TRBV5-1 and TRBJ2-2; 14 bases are shared with TRBD2. Germline V gene lookup returns CDR1 SGHRS and CDR2 YFSETQ. Trimming removed 4 bases from V and 6 bases from J; junction bases left unmatched: 8. This CDR3 contains 17 residues. In nucleotides, the CDR3 is TGCGCCAGCAGCATAGAACTGACTAGCGGGAGGGCCGGGGAGCTGTTTTTT. Protein: CASSIELTSGRAGELFF.

The chain joins TRBV27 to TRBJ2-7; D may correspond to TRBD1 or TRBD2 (5 bases each). CDR1 and CDR2 (germline): MNHEY, SMNVEV (reference sequence). This CDR3 region has 13 residues. Trimming stripped 5 bases from V and 9 bases from J, with 17 bases between. The CDR3 is CASSSRDGIGQYF. CDR3 DNA sequence: TGTGCCAGCAGTAGCCGGGACGGCATTGGGCAGTACTTC.

CDR3 coding DNA: TGTGCCAGCAGCCCCCGTCGTGCGGGGATGAACACTGAAGCTTTCTTT. Translated: CASSPRRAGMNTEAFF. The rearrangement links TRBV7-2 to TRBJ1-1; D not resolved. There are 16 residues in the CDR3. Trimming took 5 bases from V and 0 from J, leaving 16 bases between them. Germline V gene data show CDR1 as SGHTA and CDR2 as FQGNSA.

V usage is TRBV10-2 and J usage is TRBJ2-2; 7 bases are a match to TRBD1. The V gene's germline CDR1 is WSHSY and CDR2 SAAADI. The CDR3 contains 15 residues. After removal of 3 bases from V and 1 base from J, the junction contained 2 bases not matched to a gene. CDR3 sequence (DNA): TGCGCCAGCAGTGAACCAGGGGGGAACACCGGGGAGCTGTTTTTT. Translated, it gives CASSEPGGNTGELFF.

J is TRBJ2-1 and V is TRBV4-3; 12 bases align to TRBD2. Unmatched junction bases numbered 6, after V lost 4 bases and J lost 8 bases. There are 15 residues in the CDR3. Germline loops: CDR1 LGHNA, CDR2 YSLEER. The CDR3 region has the DNA TGCGCCAGCAGCCTCGGACTAGCGGGACTCTATGAGCAGTTCTTC. Protein product: CASSLGLAGLYEQFF.

The chain is built from TRBV12-2 and TRBJ2-7. TRBV12-2 counts as a pseudogene. CDR3 size: 14 residues. In DNA, the CDR3 is TGTGCAAGTCTCTCGTCGGGACGGTCCTACGAGCAGTACTTC. This sequence encodes CASLSSGRSYEQYF.

The J gene is TRBJ1-1, the V gene TRBV28; possibly TRBD1 for D (6 bases). CDR3 length: 14 residues. Germline V gives CDR1 MDHEN, CDR2 SYDVKM. V was cut by 4 bases and J by 0 bases, with 9 bases left in between. The DNA for the CDR3 is TGTGCCAGCAGTTGGGACACCCTGAACACTGAAGCTTTCTTT. This translates into CASSWDTLNTEAFF.

V gene TRBV28 combines with J gene TRBJ2-7, with TRBD1 identical over 7 bases. Germline V CDR1 and CDR2: MDHEN, SYDVKM. Trimming cost V 5 bases and J 1 base; bases outside gene matches: 5. The CDR3 runs 14 residues. The CDR3 region has the DNA TGTGCCAGCAGTACGACAGGGAAATCCTACGAGCAGTACTTC. Its translation is CASSTTGKSYEQYF. Combining the CDR3 with reference TRBV28 and TRBJ2-7 gives the whole variable domain DVKVTQSSRYLVKRTGEKVFLECVQDMDHENMFWYRQDPGLGLRLIYFSYDVKMKEKGDIPEGYSVSREKKERFSLILESASTNQTSMYLCASSTTGKSYEQYFGPGTRLTVT.

The chain is built from TRBV6-4 and TRBJ1-1; no clear D. The CDR3 is 12 residues long. The V gene lost 0 bases and the J gene lost 7 bases, with 6 bases spanning the gap. Germline assignment: CDR1 MRHNA and CDR2 SNTAGT. The CDR3 DNA sequence: TGTGCCAGCAGTGACTCCCCGAATGAAGCTTTCTTT. The encoded protein is CASSDSPNEAFF.

V and J are TRBV15 and TRBJ2-5; D is undetermined. CDR3 length: 14 residues. The germline V gene has CDR1 LNHNV and CDR2 YYDKDF (reference sequence). The V end lost 0 bases, the J end lost 5 bases, and 10 bases lay between the germline ends. The DNA for the CDR3 is TGTGCCACCAGCAGAGATTACGTCTCCGAGACCCAGTACTTC. This translates into CATSRDYVSETQYF. Complete variable domain (other parts from reference TRBV15 and TRBJ2-5): DAMVIQNPRYQVTQFGKPVTLSCSQTLNHNVMYWYQQKSSQAPKLLFHYYDKDFNNEADTPDNFQSRRPNTSFCFLDIRSPGLGDTAMYLCATSRDYVSETQYFGPGTRLLVL.

V usage is TRBV7-2 and J usage is TRBJ2-1; 7 nucleotides agree with TRBD2. The V gene end was trimmed by 2 bases and the J gene end by 7 bases; junction bases not matched to a gene: 14. Germline CDR1 is SGHTA and CDR2 is FQGNSA. This CDR3 spans 17 amino acids. The CDR3 DNA follows: TGTGCCAGCAGCTTAAAAGCGGACTGGTTGGGGGGGAATGAGCAGTTCTTC. Translating gives CASSLKADWLGGNEQFF.

This clone was counted only a few times. The chain couples TRBV30 to TRBJ1-2; TRBD1 is a possible D gene (6 bases). V lost 0 bases and J 4 bases, leaving 15 bases between the germline ends. The CDR3 is 15 amino acids. The germline gives CDR1 GTSNPN, CDR2 SVGIG (reference sequence). The CDR3: CAWSVLRQGPYGYTF. The CDR3 DNA is TGTGCCTGGAGTGTACTAAGGCAGGGGCCCTATGGCTACACCTTC.

The J gene is TRBJ1-6, the V gene TRBV11-2; 10 positions match TRBD1. Per the germline V gene, CDR1 is SGHAT and CDR2 is FQNNGV. CDR3 size: 16 residues. Trimming at V came to 8 bases and at J to 4 bases, leaving 8 bases not matched to a gene. CDR3 region: CASGWSDRGYNSPLHF. CDR3 nucleotide sequence: TGTGCCAGCGGCTGGTCGGACAGGGGGTATAATTCACCCCTCCACTTT.

V and J are TRBV28 and TRBJ2-7; TRBD1 matches 8 bases. The germline V gene has CDR1 MDHEN and CDR2 SYDVKM. J gave up 2 bases and V 6 bases, and 6 bases lay outside the gene matches. The CDR3 loop spans 14 amino acids. CDR3 bases: TGTGCCAGCAGCACCCAGGGGGCCGCCTACGAGCAGTACTTC. It is translated as CASSTQGAAYEQYF.